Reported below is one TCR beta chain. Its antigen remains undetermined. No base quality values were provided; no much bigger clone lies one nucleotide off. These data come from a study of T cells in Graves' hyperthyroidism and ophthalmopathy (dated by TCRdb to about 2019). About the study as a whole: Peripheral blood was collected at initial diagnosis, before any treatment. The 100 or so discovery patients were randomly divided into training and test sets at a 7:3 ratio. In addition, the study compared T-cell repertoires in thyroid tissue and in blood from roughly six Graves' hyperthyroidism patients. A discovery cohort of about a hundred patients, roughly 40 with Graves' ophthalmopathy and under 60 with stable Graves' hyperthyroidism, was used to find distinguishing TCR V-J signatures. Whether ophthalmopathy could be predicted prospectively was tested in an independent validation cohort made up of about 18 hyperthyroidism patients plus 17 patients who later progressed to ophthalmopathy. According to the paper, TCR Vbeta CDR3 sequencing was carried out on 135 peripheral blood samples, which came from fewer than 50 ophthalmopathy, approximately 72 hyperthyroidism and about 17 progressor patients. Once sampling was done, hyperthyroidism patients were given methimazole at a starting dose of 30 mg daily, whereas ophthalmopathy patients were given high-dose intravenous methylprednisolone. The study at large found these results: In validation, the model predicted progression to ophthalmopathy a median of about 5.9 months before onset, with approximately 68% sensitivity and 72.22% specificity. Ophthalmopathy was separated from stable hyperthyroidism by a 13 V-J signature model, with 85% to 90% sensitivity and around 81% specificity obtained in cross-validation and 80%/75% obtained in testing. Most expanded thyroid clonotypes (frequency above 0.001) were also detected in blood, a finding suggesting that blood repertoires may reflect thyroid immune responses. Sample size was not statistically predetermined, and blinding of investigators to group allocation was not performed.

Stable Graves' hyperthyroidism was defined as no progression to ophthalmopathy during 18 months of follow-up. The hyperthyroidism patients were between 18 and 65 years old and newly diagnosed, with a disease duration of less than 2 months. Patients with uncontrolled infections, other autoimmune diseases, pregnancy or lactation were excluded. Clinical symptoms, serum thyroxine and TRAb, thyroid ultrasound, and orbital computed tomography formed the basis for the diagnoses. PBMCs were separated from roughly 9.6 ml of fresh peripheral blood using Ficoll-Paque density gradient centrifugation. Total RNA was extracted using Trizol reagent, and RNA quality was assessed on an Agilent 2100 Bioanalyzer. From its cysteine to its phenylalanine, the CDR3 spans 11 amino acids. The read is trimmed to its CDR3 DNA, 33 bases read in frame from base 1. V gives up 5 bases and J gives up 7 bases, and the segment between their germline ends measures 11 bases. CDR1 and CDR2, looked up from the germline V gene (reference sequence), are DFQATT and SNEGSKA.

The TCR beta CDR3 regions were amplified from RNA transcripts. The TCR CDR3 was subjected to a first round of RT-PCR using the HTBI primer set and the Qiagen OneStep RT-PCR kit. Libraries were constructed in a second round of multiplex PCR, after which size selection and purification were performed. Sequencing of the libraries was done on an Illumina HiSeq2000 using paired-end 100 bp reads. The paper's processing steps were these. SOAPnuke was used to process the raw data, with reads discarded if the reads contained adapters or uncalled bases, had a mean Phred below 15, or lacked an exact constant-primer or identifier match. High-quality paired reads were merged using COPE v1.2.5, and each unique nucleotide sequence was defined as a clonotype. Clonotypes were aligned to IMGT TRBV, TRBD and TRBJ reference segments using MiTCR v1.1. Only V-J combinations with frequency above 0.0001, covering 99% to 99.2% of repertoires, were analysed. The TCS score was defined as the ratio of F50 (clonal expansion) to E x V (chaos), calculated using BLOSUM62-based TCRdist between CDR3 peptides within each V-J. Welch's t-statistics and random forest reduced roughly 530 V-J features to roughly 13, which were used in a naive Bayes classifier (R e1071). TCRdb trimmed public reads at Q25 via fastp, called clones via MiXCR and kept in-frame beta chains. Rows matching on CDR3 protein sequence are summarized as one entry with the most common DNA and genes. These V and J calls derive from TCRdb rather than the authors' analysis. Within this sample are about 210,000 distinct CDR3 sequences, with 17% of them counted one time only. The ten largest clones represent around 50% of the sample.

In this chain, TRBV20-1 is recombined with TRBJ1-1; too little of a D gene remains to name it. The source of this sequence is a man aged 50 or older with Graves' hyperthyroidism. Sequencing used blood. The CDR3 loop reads CSAFPGIEAFF. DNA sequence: TGCAGTGCTTTCCCGGGTATTGAAGCTTTCTTT.